These 7 T cell receptor beta chains originate from one sample sequenced in a study of blood T cells in healthy people across ages. Then a second PCR, running roughly 7 to 11 cycles, was carried out with a sample-barcoded 5' primer and a J-beta primer mix. TCRdb fed the 5' RACE reads into MiXCR, producing one record per CDR3 protein. The sample yields roughly 800,000 distinct CDR3 sequences, 25% seen once. The same specimen was also included in a second study, on T cells of mothers and their children.

Material for sequencing was blood. These receptors came from a boy between 10 and 17 years old in good health.

V and J are TRBV7-9 and TRBJ2-5; 10 positions match TRBD1. From germline, CDR1 is SEHNR and CDR2 FQNEAQ (reference sequence). V shed 3 bases, J shed 3 bases, and the junction held 4 bases outside the gene matches. The CDR3 has 15 amino acids. The CDR3 here is CASSFWDRGKETQYF. CDR3 DNA sequence: TGTGCCAGCAGCTTTTGGGACAGGGGAAAAGAGACCCAGTACTTC.

This clonotype showed up just a few times. The gene calls are TRBV24-1 and TRBJ2-2; the D is unclear. V lost 5 bases, J lost 0 bases, and 6 bases lay in between. CDR3 length: 14 residues. The germline V gene encodes CDR1 KGHDR and CDR2 SFDVKD. CDR3 bases: TGTGCCACCAGTGTCCCAGCGAACACCGGGGAGCTGTTTTTT. This codes for CATSVPANTGELFF.

This clonotype was seen a few times. The V call is TRBV6-6, the J call TRBJ1-2; D may be TRBD1 (5 bases). V was pared by 0 bases and J by 8 bases, with 25 bases between. The CDR3 spans 18 residues. The germline V gene encodes CDR1 MNHNY and CDR2 SVGAGI (reference sequence). CDR3 in amino acids: CASSYSTGGLSPIRGYTF. CDR3 bases: TGTGCCAGCAGTTACTCGACCGGGGGTTTATCCCCAATACGGGGCTACACCTTC.

This clonotype was picked up one time. V is TRBV6-1 and J is TRBJ1-5; D might be TRBD1 (5 bases). V was clipped by 1 base and J by 3 bases, with 10 bases between them. Germline values: CDR1 MNHNS, CDR2 SASEGT. The CDR3 has 15 amino acids. For the CDR3, the DNA is TGTGCCAGCAGTGAAGGGGGCGCAACCAATCAGCCCCAGCATTTT. It codes for CASSEGGATNQPQHF.

Concerning this clonotype itself: The junction departs from the called germline gene at one end, perhaps through a read error. This chain uses TRBV20-1 with TRBJ2-5, with D possibly being TRBD1 or TRBD2 (6 bases each). The CDR3 is 15 amino acids. Germline-derived CDR1 and CDR2 are DFQATT and SNEGSKA (reference sequence). CDR3 sequence reads: CSASSPGGRGEIQYF. The CDR3 DNA reads as TGCAGTGCTAGCTCCCCCGGGGGCAGGGGCGAGATCCAGTACTTC.

The sample holds a few counts of this clonotype. The CDR3 DNA reads as TGTGCCACCAGCAGATCGCAGGGGCGGACCGGGGAGCTGTTTTTT. It yields the protein CATSRSQGRTGELFF. The chain joins TRBV15 to TRBJ2-2; the D gene is possibly TRBD1 (6 bases). Trimming stripped 2 bases from V and 5 bases from J, with 12 bases between. Germline CDR1 and CDR2: LNHNV and YYDKDF (reference sequence). This CDR3 is 15 amino acids long.

The chain is built from TRBV20-1 and TRBJ2-2; tentative D call: TRBD2 (7 bases). Germline values: CDR1 DFQATT, CDR2 SNEGSKA (reference sequence). Trimming pared 5 bases from V and 7 bases from J, leaving 17 bases between. This CDR3 has 14 amino acids. In nucleotides, the CDR3 is TGCAGTGCTGCAGAGGGGGGGGCCAGCGGGGAGCTGTTTTTT. Amino acids: CSAAEGGASGELFF.